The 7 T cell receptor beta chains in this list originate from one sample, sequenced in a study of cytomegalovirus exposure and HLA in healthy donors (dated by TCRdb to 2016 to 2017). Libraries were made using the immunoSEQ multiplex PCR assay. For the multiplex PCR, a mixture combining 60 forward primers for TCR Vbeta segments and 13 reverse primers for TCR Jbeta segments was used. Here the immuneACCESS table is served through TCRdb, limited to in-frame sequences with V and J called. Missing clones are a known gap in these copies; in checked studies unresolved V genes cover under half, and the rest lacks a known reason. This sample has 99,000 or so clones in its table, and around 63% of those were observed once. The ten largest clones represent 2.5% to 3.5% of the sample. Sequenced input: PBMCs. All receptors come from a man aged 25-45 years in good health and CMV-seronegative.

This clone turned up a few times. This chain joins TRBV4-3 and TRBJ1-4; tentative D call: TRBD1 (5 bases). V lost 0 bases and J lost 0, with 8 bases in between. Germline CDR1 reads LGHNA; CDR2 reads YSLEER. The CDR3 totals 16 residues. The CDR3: CASSQDDRATNEKLFF. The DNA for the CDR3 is TGCGCCAGCAGCCAAGACGACAGAGCAACTAATGAAAAACTGTTTTTT.

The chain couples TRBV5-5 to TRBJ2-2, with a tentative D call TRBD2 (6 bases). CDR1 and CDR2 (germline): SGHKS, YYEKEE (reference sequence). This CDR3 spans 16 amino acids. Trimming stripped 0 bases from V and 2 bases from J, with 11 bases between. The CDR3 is CASSLVLAYNTGELFF. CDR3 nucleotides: TGTGCCAGCAGCTTGGTACTAGCCTATAACACCGGGGAGCTGTTTTTT.

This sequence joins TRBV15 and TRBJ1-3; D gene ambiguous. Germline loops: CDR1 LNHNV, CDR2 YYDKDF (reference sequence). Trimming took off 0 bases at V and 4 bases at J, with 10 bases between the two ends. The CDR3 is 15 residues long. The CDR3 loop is CATSRDQVAGNTIYF. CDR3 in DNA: TGTGCCACCAGCAGAGATCAGGTTGCCGGAAACACCATATATTTT.

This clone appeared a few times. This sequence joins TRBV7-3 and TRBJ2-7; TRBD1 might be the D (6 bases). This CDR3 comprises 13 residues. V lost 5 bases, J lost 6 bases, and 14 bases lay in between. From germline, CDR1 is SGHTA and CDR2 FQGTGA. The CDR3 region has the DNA TGTGCCAGCAGCCCCACAACAGGGCTCGAGCAGTACTTC. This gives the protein CASSPTTGLEQYF.

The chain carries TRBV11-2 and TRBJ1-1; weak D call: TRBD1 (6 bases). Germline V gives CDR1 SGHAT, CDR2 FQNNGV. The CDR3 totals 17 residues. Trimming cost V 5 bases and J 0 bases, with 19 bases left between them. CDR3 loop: CASSHFGPGHMNTEAFF. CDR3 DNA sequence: TGTGCCAGCAGCCATTTTGGGCCGGGACATATGAACACTGAAGCTTTCTTT.

CDR3: CASSPGLAGLSTDTQYF. CDR3 bases: TGCGCCAGCAGCCCGGGACTAGCGGGGTTAAGCACAGATACGCAGTATTTT. This rearrangement joins TRBV5-1 to TRBJ2-3; 13 positions match TRBD2. The CDR3 extends over 17 amino acids. Germline CDR1 reads SGHRS; CDR2 reads YFSETQ. Germline trimming cut 4 bases from V and 0 bases from J; bases unmatched to any gene: 5.

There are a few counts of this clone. In DNA, the CDR3 is TGTGCCTGGAGTGACTACAGGGGATCTAATGAAAAACTGTTTTTT. It is translated as CAWSDYRGSNEKLFF. This chain connects TRBV30 to TRBJ1-4; 7 positions match TRBD1. Germline V lookup: CDR1 GTSNPN, CDR2 SVGIG (reference sequence). CDR3 length: 15 residues. The J segment lost 3 bases and the V segment lost 1 base, leaving 5 bases of the junction unmatched.